Below, 21 T cell receptor beta chains from the same sample are listed, as sequenced in a study of blood T cell repertoires in COVID-19 (TCRdb year 2020). The protocol used for the library was the immunoSEQ multiplex PCR assay. The table was pulled from immuneACCESS by TCRdb, which kept in-frame rearrangements only. Such tables lose some clones; where checked, under half of the loss comes from unresolved V genes, and the rest has no known cause. Here the sample has tens of thousands of clones; about 85% occur a single time. In total, the top ten clones hold 3% of the sample. Specimen: peripheral blood. The receptors here all came from a woman aged 50 to 65 with active or convalescent COVID-19.

J is TRBJ2-1 and V is TRBV24-1, with 10 bases matching TRBD1. This CDR3 region has 14 residues. The ends lost 3 bases at V and 9 bases at J; junction bases unmatched: 4. Looked up from germline, CDR1 is KGHDR and CDR2 is SFDVKD. The DNA for the CDR3 is TGTGCCACCAGTGATAGGGGACAGGGGACTGAGCAGTTCTTC. Translation: CATSDRGQGTEQFF.

V is TRBV5-5 and J is TRBJ2-2; D gene uncertain. V dropped 2 bases and J dropped 6 bases, with 20 bases sitting between them. The V gene's germline CDR1 is SGHKS and CDR2 YYEKEE (reference sequence). This CDR3 is 17 amino acids long. CDR3 sequence: CASSFSPGAVLPGELFF. For the CDR3, the DNA is TGTGCCAGCAGCTTTTCACCGGGTGCCGTCCTTCCCGGGGAGCTGTTTTTT.

The chain uses TRBV7-9 and TRBJ1-1, with D perhaps matching TRBD1 (6 bases). CDR1 is SEHNR and CDR2 is FQNEAQ in the germline V gene (reference sequence). This CDR3 is 14 amino acids long. V lost 1 base and J 5 bases, leaving 11 bases between the germline ends. Written as DNA, the CDR3 is TGTGCCAGCAGCTTAGGGGGGCGGTCTACTGAAGCTTTCTTT. Translating gives CASSLGGRSTEAFF. Together with reference TRBV7-9 and TRBJ1-1, the CDR3 gives the full variable domain: DTGVSQNPRHKITKRGQNVTFRCDPISEHNRLYWYRQTLGQGPEFLTYFQNEAQLEKSRLLSDRFSAERPKGSFSTLEIQRTEQGDSAMYLCASSLGGRSTEAFFGQGTRLTVV.

V is TRBV7-2 and J is TRBJ2-5; the D gene is possibly TRBD2 (6 bases). This CDR3 is built from 14 residues. Germline CDR1 reads SGHTA; CDR2 reads FQGNSA. V was pared by 4 bases and J by 4 bases, with 13 bases between. The CDR3 protein is CASSSSTRAETQYF. In DNA form, the CDR3 reads TGTGCCAGCAGCTCTTCGACTAGAGCAGAGACCCAGTACTTC.

This chain links TRBV5-1 with TRBJ2-2; D not resolved. The germline CDR1 and CDR2 sequences are SGHRS and YFSETQ. This CDR3 is built from 13 residues. V lost 4 bases and J 5 bases, leaving 9 bases between the germline ends. CDR3 sequence reads: CASSRTGTGELFF. The CDR3 coding sequence is TGCGCCAGCAGCCGAACCGGGACCGGGGAGCTGTTTTTT.

The CDR3 reads CASSTRNRGLTDTQYF. The CDR3 DNA reads TGTGCCAGCAGTACCAGAAACAGGGGCCTCACAGATACGCAGTATTTT. The gene calls are TRBV28 and TRBJ2-3, with 7 bases lining up with TRBD1. Germline V gene sequence: CDR1 MDHEN, CDR2 SYDVKM. Trimming removed 5 bases from V and 2 bases from J; junction bases left unmatched: 10. The CDR3 extends over 16 amino acids. Variable domain in full (rest from reference TRBV28 and TRBJ2-3): DVKVTQSSRYLVKRTGEKVFLECVQDMDHENMFWYRQDPGLGLRLIYFSYDVKMKEKGDIPEGYSVSREKKERFSLILESASTNQTSMYLCASSTRNRGLTDTQYFGPGTRLTVL.

This chain connects TRBV6-2 or TRBV6-3 to TRBJ1-1, with D possibly being TRBD1 (6 bases). Trimming stripped 4 bases from V and 1 base from J, with 10 bases between. Germline V CDR1 and CDR2: MNHEY, SVGEGT. This CDR3 is built from 14 residues. CDR3 DNA sequence: TGTGCCAGCAGTTTAGTGGGGGCGAACACTGAAGCTTTCTTT. It encodes CASSLVGANTEAFF.

This clone was seen only once. This chain connects TRBV9 to TRBJ1-5, with 7 bases that match TRBD1. Germline assignment: CDR1 SGDLS and CDR2 YYNGEE. The CDR3 runs to 15 residues. Trimming at V came to 4 bases and at J to 4 bases, leaving 8 bases not matched to a gene. The CDR3 DNA sequence: TGTGCCAGCAGCTCCACAGGGGTGGGGAATCAGCCCCAGCATTTT. Amino acid sequence: CASSSTGVGNQPQHF. The whole variable domain, remainder taken from reference TRBV9 and TRBJ1-5, is DSGVTQTPKHLITATGQRVTLRCSPRSGDLSVYWYQQSLDQGLQFLIQYYNGEERAKGNILERFSAQQFPDLHSELNLSSLELGDSALYFCASSSTGVGNQPQHFGDGTRLSIL.

The chain carries TRBV7-2 and TRBJ2-7, with 10 nucleotides matching TRBD2. The germline CDR1 and CDR2 sequences are SGHTA and FQGNSA. The V gene end was trimmed by 5 bases and the J gene end by 2 bases; junction bases not matched to a gene: 3. The CDR3 is 14 residues long. In nucleotides, the CDR3 is TGTGCCAGCAGCCTAAGCGGGGGGGCCTACGAGCAGTACTTC. It encodes CASSLSGGAYEQYF.

A single count supports this clone. The chain joins TRBV5-1 to TRBJ2-1, with TRBD1 identical over 7 bases. The CDR3 loop spans 13 amino acids. V lost 0 bases to trimming and J lost 9 bases; unmatched junction nucleotides: 3. CDR1 SGHRS and CDR2 YFSETQ come from the germline V gene. Written as DNA, the CDR3 is TGCGCCAGCAGCTTGGCCGGACAGGCTGAGCAGTTCTTC. Translated: CASSLAGQAEQFF.

This sequence joins TRBV21-1 and TRBJ1-5; the D call of TRBD1 is as the table states it, not checked on the DNA. TRBV21-1 is reported as a pseudogene. This CDR3 region has 15 residues. CDR3 nucleotides: TGTGCCAGCTGGTGTCGACACGTACGCAATCAGCCCCAGCATTTT. The encoded protein is CASWCRHVRNQPQHF.

The chain couples TRBV6-5 to TRBJ1-5; 7 bases line up with TRBD1. V was pared by 8 bases and J by 11 bases, with 15 bases of the junction left unmatched. Per germline, CDR1 MNHEY and CDR2 SVGAGI. This CDR3 has 14 amino acids. The CDR3, as DNA: TGTGCCAGCGCTACCAGACAGGGTGGTGGCGCCCAGCATTTT. It yields the protein CASATRQGGGAQHF.

The J gene is TRBJ1-3, the V gene TRBV19; 10 nucleotides line up with TRBD1. Trimming removed 4 bases from V and 4 bases from J; junction bases left unmatched: 10. CDR3 size: 17 residues. Germline assignment: CDR1 LNHDA and CDR2 SQIVND (reference sequence). CDR3 sequence (DNA): TGTGCCAGTAGTAGACGGACAGGGGGAGGTCGAGGAAACACCATATATTTT. It translates to CASSRRTGGGRGNTIYF. The full variable domain, its missing parts supplied by reference TRBV19 and TRBJ1-3, is DGGITQSPKYLFRKEGQNVTLSCEQNLNHDAMYWYRQDPGQGLRLIYYSQIVNDFQKGDIAEGYSVSREKKESFPLTVTSAQKNPTAFYLCASSRRTGGGRGNTIYFGEGSWLTVV.

The V and J genes are TRBV5-6 and TRBJ2-7; 12 bases agree with TRBD2. V lost 2 bases, J lost 0 bases, and 6 bases stayed unmatched. Germline V gene sequence: CDR1 SGHDT, CDR2 YYEEEE. The CDR3 runs to 17 residues. The DNA of the CDR3 is TGTGCCAGCAGCTTAGGACTAGCGGGGCTTAGCTCCTACGAGCAGTACTTC. It translates to CASSLGLAGLSSYEQYF.

The CDR3 DNA sequence: TGCGCCAGCAGCCTTGGTGGGAGGGACCATGAGCAGTTCTTC. Amino acids: CASSLGGRDHEQFF. The V call is TRBV5-1, the J call TRBJ2-1; 7 nucleotides agree with TRBD2. V was clipped by 4 bases and J by 8 bases; unmatched bases: 9. This CDR3 is built from 14 residues. The germline V gene has CDR1 SGHRS and CDR2 YFSETQ. The whole variable domain, filled in from reference TRBV5-1 and TRBJ2-1, reads KAGVTQTPRYLIKTRGQQVTLSCSPISGHRSVSWYQQTPGQGLQFLFEYFSETQRNKGNFPGRFSGRQFSNSRSEMNVSTLELGDSALYLCASSLGGRDHEQFFGPGTRLTVL.

The genes are TRBV6-4 and TRBJ1-6, with 9 nucleotides matching TRBD1. After removal of 3 bases from V and 5 bases from J, the junction contained 5 bases not matched to a gene. CDR1 and CDR2 from the germline V gene are MRHNA and SNTAGT. This CDR3 has 16 residues. The CDR3 DNA reads as TGTGCCAGCAGTGAACAGGGGGCAGGGAATAATTCACCCCTCCACTTT. Protein product: CASSEQGAGNNSPLHF.

The chain links TRBV19 to TRBJ1-6, with D hard to call. This CDR3 is 15 amino acids long. The germline V and J ends were trimmed by 3 bases and 4 bases, with 10 bases remaining between them. Germline CDR1 reads LNHDA; CDR2 reads SQIVND (reference sequence). This chain's CDR3 is CASSIQPGYNSPLHF. CDR3 in DNA: TGTGCCAGTAGTATTCAGCCAGGTTATAATTCACCCCTCCACTTT.

The rearrangement joins TRBV19 to TRBJ1-2; D not certain. Trimming shortened V by 7 bases and J by 5 bases, and 26 bases separated the two germline ends. The CDR3 sequence is 17 residues long. CDR1 and CDR2 (germline): LNHDA, SQIVND (reference sequence). The CDR3 loop is CASTPGMGENLWYGYTF. CDR3 bases: TGTGCCAGTACCCCCGGAATGGGCGAGAATCTCTGGTATGGCTACACCTTC.

The chain is built from TRBV5-1 and TRBJ1-1; D perhaps matches TRBD1 (6 bases). Per germline, CDR1 SGHRS and CDR2 YFSETQ. Trimming removed 3 bases at V and 1 base at J, with 13 bases between. The CDR3 covers 15 residues. The CDR3 sequence is CASSSGDTQNTEAFF. The CDR3, as DNA: TGCGCCAGCAGCTCCGGGGACACCCAGAACACTGAAGCTTTCTTT.

The chain has TRBV7-2 and TRBJ2-7; weak D call: TRBD2 (5 bases). Germline assignment: CDR1 SGHTA and CDR2 FQGNSA. The CDR3 covers 14 residues. Trimming shortened V by 7 bases and J by 2 bases, and 15 bases separated the two germline ends. The CDR3 loop is CASNSKSGAYEQYF. For the CDR3, the DNA is TGTGCCAGCAACTCTAAATCCGGGGCCTACGAGCAGTACTTC.

The sample holds a few counts of this clone. The CDR3 is CASSVRTSGGAESYNEQFF. DNA for the CDR3: TGTGCCAGCAGCGTGAGGACTAGCGGGGGGGCCGAGTCCTACAATGAGCAGTTCTTC. The chain combines TRBV9 with TRBJ2-1; 15 bases map to TRBD2. The germline V gene has CDR1 SGDLS and CDR2 YYNGEE. The J segment lost 1 base and the V segment lost 2 bases, leaving 7 bases of the junction unmatched. The CDR3 contains 19 residues.